These 26 T cell receptor beta chains were all obtained from the same sample, sequenced in a study of identical twins. In TCRdb, the 5' RACE reads were re-called with MiXCR into one record per CDR3 protein. The repertoire consists of about 790,000 distinct CDR3 sequences, with approximately 18% occurring once and the leading ten covering under 15%. These data also formed part of another study, on T cells expressing NK-cell markers.

The sequencing input was PBMCs. The receptors come from a young woman in good health.

The CDR3 spells CASSTTDGGIYEQYF. CDR3 in DNA: TGTGCCAGCAGCACCACTGATGGGGGTATCTACGAGCAGTACTTC. The chain joins TRBV5-5 to TRBJ2-7; tentatively, D is TRBD1 or TRBD2 (5 bases each). CDR1 is SGHKS, CDR2 YYEKEE, per germline (reference sequence). The CDR3 has 15 residues. Trimming left V 4 bases short and J 3 bases short, with 17 bases between.

V is TRBV20-1 and J is TRBJ2-2; 11 nucleotides line up with TRBD2. Germline V gene lookup returns CDR1 DFQATT and CDR2 SNEGSKA (reference sequence). The CDR3 spans 15 residues. The trim removed 4 bases at V and 5 bases at J, leaving 6 bases unmatched. The CDR3 region is CSATRLAGTTGELFF. CDR3 DNA sequence: TGCAGTGCTACACGACTAGCGGGAACGACCGGGGAGCTGTTTTTT.

This clonotype was picked up a small number of times. The V call is TRBV27, the J call TRBJ2-2; D unclear. The CDR3 contains 13 residues. The germline V gene encodes CDR1 MNHEY and CDR2 SMNVEV (reference sequence). Trimming pared 6 bases from V and 5 bases from J, leaving 10 bases between. DNA of the CDR3: TGTGCCAGCAGCCTTTCATGGACCGGGGAGCTGTTTTTT. It translates to CASSLSWTGELFF.

The chain recombines TRBV20-1 with TRBJ1-4; unclear D gene. Looked up from germline, CDR1 is DFQATT and CDR2 is SNEGSKA (reference sequence). This CDR3 contains 14 residues. V was trimmed by 7 bases and J by 5 bases, leaving 17 bases between them. The CDR3, as DNA: TGCAGTGTCGCGGGAAATAGAGTCAATGAAAAACTGTTTTTT. Amino acids: CSVAGNRVNEKLFF.

This clonotype occurred a few times. The genes are TRBV9 and TRBJ2-3; 8 bases map to TRBD2. V was pared by 0 bases and J by 2 bases, with 8 bases of the junction left unmatched. Germline CDR1 and CDR2: SGDLS and YYNGEE. This CDR3 has 17 residues. CDR3 in DNA: TGTGCCAGCAGCGTAGGACCCAGCGGGGGAACCACAGATACGCAGTATTTT. Translation gives CASSVGPSGGTTDTQYF.

A few counts support this clonotype. The chain carries TRBV7-2 and TRBJ2-7; a possible D gene is TRBD2 (7 bases). Germline V gene sequence: CDR1 SGHTA, CDR2 FQGNSA. Trimming left V 8 bases short and J 3 bases short, with 14 bases between. The CDR3 runs to 13 residues. DNA for the CDR3: TGTGCCAGCCGGGGGGCAGGAGTCTACGAGCAGTACTTC. This sequence encodes CASRGAGVYEQYF.

This clonotype was counted only a few times. The V gene is TRBV5-5, the J gene TRBJ1-5, with a tentative D call TRBD1 (5 bases). V lost 0 bases, J lost 3 bases, and 10 bases lay in between. Germline-derived CDR1 and CDR2 are SGHKS and YYEKEE (reference sequence). The CDR3 spans 15 residues. This CDR3 is CASSLEWGLNQPQHF. The CDR3 DNA sequence: TGTGCCAGCAGCTTGGAGTGGGGCCTCAATCAGCCCCAGCATTTT.

This clonotype was detected only a few times. This chain connects TRBV6-5 to TRBJ2-5; D may be TRBD1 (6 bases). The V end lost 11 bases, the J end lost 3 bases, and 13 bases lay between the germline ends. The germline CDR1 and CDR2 sequences are MNHEY and SVGAGI. The CDR3 consists of 12 residues. The DNA of the CDR3 is TGTGCCGCTAGGACAGTAAAAGAGACCCAGTACTTC. It specifies CAARTVKETQYF.

The sample holds a few counts of this clonotype. The J gene is TRBJ2-5, the V gene TRBV29-1; D perhaps matches TRBD1 (5 bases). CDR1 is SQVTM, CDR2 ANQGSEA, per germline. This CDR3 region has 11 residues. Trimming left V 7 bases short and J 5 bases short, with 11 bases between. The CDR3 coding sequence is TGCAGCGCAGGGCCTGACGAGACCCAGTACTTC. Its translation: CSAGPDETQYF. Filled out from reference TRBV29-1 and TRBJ2-5, the complete variable domain reads SAVISQKPSRDICQRGTSLTIQCQVDSQVTMMFWYRQQPGQSLTLIATANQGSEATYESGFVIDKFPISRPNLTFSTLTVSNMSPEDSSIYLCSAGPDETQYFGPGTRLLVL.

In this sample, this clonotype turned up a few times. The chain employs TRBV4-3 and TRBJ2-2; TRBD1 might be the D (6 bases). CDR3 length: 15 residues. The germline gives CDR1 LGHNA, CDR2 YSLEER. V lost 4 bases to trimming and J lost 6 bases, with 15 bases between them. The CDR3: CASSRSGANAGELFF. The CDR3 coding sequence is TGCGCCAGCAGCCGTTCAGGGGCAAACGCCGGGGAGCTGTTTTTT.

The rearrangement links TRBV4-1 to TRBJ2-6; D unclear. Germline V gene data show CDR1 as MGHRA and CDR2 as YSYEKL. V lost 4 bases to trimming and J lost 0 bases, with 13 bases between them. CDR3 size: 17 residues. The CDR3 is CASSPDRNPSGANVLTF. For the CDR3, the DNA is TGCGCCAGCAGCCCCGATCGCAACCCCTCTGGGGCCAACGTCCTGACTTTC.

There are a few counts of this clonotype. The chain is built from TRBV5-1 and TRBJ2-1; 13 bases are a match to TRBD2. Germline V gene lookup returns CDR1 SGHRS and CDR2 YFSETQ. Trimming removed 5 bases from V and 7 bases from J; junction bases left unmatched: 12. The CDR3 runs to 17 residues. The CDR3: CASRFRTSGSSGNEQFF. For the CDR3, the DNA is TGCGCCAGCAGATTTCGGACTAGCGGGAGTTCAGGGAATGAGCAGTTCTTC.

This clonotype has only a few counts. The chain uses TRBV29-1 and TRBJ2-2; weak D call: TRBD1 (6 bases). Germline loops: CDR1 SQVTM, CDR2 ANQGSEA. The CDR3 spans 14 residues. The germline V and J ends were trimmed by 6 bases and 2 bases, with 13 bases remaining between them. The CDR3 DNA sequence: TGCAGCGTGACGTCGGGACAAAACACCGGGGAGCTGTTTTTT. This sequence encodes CSVTSGQNTGELFF.

The chain recombines TRBV9 with TRBJ2-7; D is perhaps TRBD1 (5 bases). Germline lookup yields CDR1 SGDLS and CDR2 YYNGEE. This CDR3 is built from 15 residues. Trimming shortened V by 4 bases and J by 2 bases, and 16 bases separated the two germline ends. The CDR3 region has the DNA TGTGCCAGCAGCCCCGACAGACACACTGCCTACGAGCAGTACTTC. It specifies CASSPDRHTAYEQYF.

The table lists this clonotype with a few counts. The gene calls are TRBV5-5 and TRBJ2-7; 7 bases agree with TRBD1. J was trimmed by 2 bases and V by 2 bases; bases with no gene match: 7. There are 15 residues in the CDR3. Germline loops: CDR1 SGHKS, CDR2 YYEKEE (reference sequence). This CDR3 is CASSFMWTGPYEQYF. The CDR3 DNA reads as TGTGCCAGCAGCTTTATGTGGACAGGTCCCTACGAGCAGTACTTC.

This chain uses TRBV7-9 with TRBJ2-3; 8 bases are a match to TRBD2. The CDR3 contains 14 residues. With 4 bases clipped from V and 4 bases from J, the junction kept 4 bases outside the gene matches. The germline gives CDR1 SEHNR, CDR2 FQNEAQ (reference sequence). CDR3 bases: TGTGCCAGCAGCTCCTGGACTAGCCCAGATACGCAGTATTTT. This translates into CASSSWTSPDTQYF. The variable domain in full, completed from reference TRBV7-9 and TRBJ2-3, reads DTGVSQNPRHKITKRGQNVTFRCDPISEHNRLYWYRQTLGQGPEFLTYFQNEAQLEKSRLLSDRFSAERPKGSFSTLEIQRTEQGDSAMYLCASSSWTSPDTQYFGPGTRLTVL.

This chain joins TRBV25-1 and TRBJ2-3; 7 nucleotides align to TRBD2. Germline CDR1 and CDR2: MGHDK and SYGVNS. V dropped 3 bases and J dropped 3; count of bases not matched to a gene: 3. The CDR3 loop spans 14 amino acids. The CDR3 protein is CASSDLAATDTQYF. In DNA, the CDR3 is TGTGCCAGCAGTGATCTAGCGGCTACAGATACGCAGTATTTT.

This chain joins TRBV11-2 and TRBJ1-1; D may be TRBD1 (6 bases). The V gene's germline CDR1 is SGHAT and CDR2 FQNNGV. Trimming removed 6 bases from V and 6 bases from J, with 17 bases in between. The CDR3 has 14 residues. CDR3 amino acids: CASRRLGGGAEAFF. CDR3 coding DNA: TGTGCCAGCAGGCGATTGGGGGGCGGAGCTGAAGCTTTCTTT.

This clonotype was detected many times. The J gene is TRBJ1-1, the V gene TRBV5-1, with D maybe TRBD1 (6 bases). CDR1 and CDR2 (germline): SGHRS, YFSETQ. V was pared by 4 bases and J by 3 bases, with 16 bases between. The CDR3 contains 15 residues. The CDR3 nucleotides are TGCGCCAGCAGCGTGGGGGCAAGCTCGGACACTGAAGCTTTCTTT. Amino acid sequence: CASSVGASSDTEAFF. Drawing the rest from reference TRBV5-1 and TRBJ1-1, the complete variable domain is KAGVTQTPRYLIKTRGQQVTLSCSPISGHRSVSWYQQTPGQGLQFLFEYFSETQRNKGNFPGRFSGRQFSNSRSEMNVSTLELGDSALYLCASSVGASSDTEAFFGQGTRLTVV.

Only a few counts were recorded for this clonotype. The chain recombines TRBV25-1 with TRBJ1-1; no definite D call. Germline V gives CDR1 MGHDK, CDR2 SYGVNS. The CDR3 is 14 amino acids. With 1 base removed from V and 4 bases from J, the gap between germline ends came to 10 bases. As DNA, the CDR3 is TGTGCCAGCAGTGAATTGGAGGCAAGCACTGAAGCTTTCTTT. As protein: CASSELEASTEAFF.

This clonotype was seen a few times. In DNA, the CDR3 is TGTGCCAGCACCCCGCCGGGGGTAGGATCACCCCTCCACTTT. Its protein is CASTPPGVGSPLHF. The chain links TRBV6-2 or TRBV6-3 to TRBJ1-6, with D maybe TRBD1 (5 bases). The V end lost 7 bases, the J end lost 10 bases, and 17 bases lay between the germline ends. This CDR3 has 14 amino acids. Germline V gene data show CDR1 as MNHEY and CDR2 as SVGEGT.

The rearrangement uses TRBV6-5 and TRBJ1-2; D might be TRBD1 (6 bases). Between the trimmed V and J ends, which lost 0 bases and 3 bases, there was a span of 11 bases. The germline V gene encodes CDR1 MNHEY and CDR2 SVGAGI. The CDR3 contains 15 residues. The CDR3 protein is CASSYSIRGYYGYTF. As DNA, the CDR3 is TGTGCCAGCAGTTACTCTATTAGGGGGTACTATGGCTACACCTTC.

The chain is built from TRBV5-6 and TRBJ2-3; no definite D call. V was trimmed by 9 bases and J by 10 bases, leaving 21 bases between them. Germline-derived CDR1 and CDR2 are SGHDT and YYEEEE. The CDR3 spans 13 residues. CDR3 sequence reads: CAMSPGLELAQYF. The CDR3, as DNA: TGTGCCATGAGCCCCGGTCTCGAGTTGGCGCAGTATTTT.

This clonotype was counted a few times. V and J are TRBV11-2 and TRBJ1-3; 8 positions match TRBD1. Germline trimming cut 4 bases from V and 0 bases from J; bases unmatched to any gene: 11. This CDR3 has 18 amino acids. The V gene's germline CDR1 is SGHAT and CDR2 FQNNGV. CDR3 residues: CASSSQGSGTGSGNTIYF. The CDR3, as DNA: TGTGCCAGCAGCTCCCAGGGCTCCGGGACAGGCTCTGGAAACACCATATATTTT.

The sample holds a few counts of this clonotype. This chain joins TRBV5-1 and TRBJ2-1; D is possibly TRBD1 (6 bases). Per germline, CDR1 SGHRS and CDR2 YFSETQ. The CDR3 covers 15 residues. V dropped 2 bases and J dropped 4 bases, with 13 bases sitting between them. CDR3 DNA sequence: TGCGCCAGCAGCTTAAAGGGGGTCCTTTACAATGAGCAGTTCTTC. Residues: CASSLKGVLYNEQFF. Full variable domain (outside the CDR3, taken from reference TRBV5-1 and TRBJ2-1): KAGVTQTPRYLIKTRGQQVTLSCSPISGHRSVSWYQQTPGQGLQFLFEYFSETQRNKGNFPGRFSGRQFSNSRSEMNVSTLELGDSALYLCASSLKGVLYNEQFFGPGTRLTVL.

This clonotype was detected a few times. This sequence joins TRBV7-2 and TRBJ1-2; D gene ambiguous. Germline CDR1 reads SGHTA; CDR2 reads FQGNSA. The CDR3 sequence is 13 residues long. Trimming took 2 bases from V and 2 from J, leaving 6 bases between them. The CDR3 loop is CASSLNTNYGYTF. The CDR3, as DNA: TGTGCCAGCAGCTTAAACACGAACTATGGCTACACCTTC.